Sequencing of this T cell receptor (beta chain) was carried out in a study of T cell changes during pregnancy in multiple sclerosis. TCRdb's copy holds only in-frame clones and misses some; the assay was immunoSEQ multiplex PCR. This table holds 13,000 to 15,000 clones, approximately 83% found once. V was shortened by 0 bases and J by 12 bases, with 19 bases between the two germline ends. The CDR3 totals 15 residues. Germline V gene lookup returns CDR1 SGDLS and CDR2 YYNGEE. The material sequenced was CD8+ T cells from peripheral blood mononuclear cells, taken in the first trimester of pregnancy. J is TRBJ2-1 and V is TRBV9; possibly TRBD2 for D (7 bases). The clonotype comes from a female donor with multiple sclerosis, enrolled in a pregnancy study. The CDR3 sequence: CASSVGGGSGYRQFF. The CDR3 region has the DNA TGTGCCAGCAGCGTAGGAGGGGGTAGCGGGTACCGGCAGTTCTTC.